This entry is about one T cell receptor (beta chain). Its target is unknown. Recent acute infections and vaccinations were absent in the healthy HIV-negative adult donors. This sample stems from a study of shared clonotypes between healthy human individuals. Points from the study as a whole: Few donors limited the genetic and exposure-history diversity represented. Specimens sampled were limited to blood, with tissue repertoires likely differing.

Every unsorted PBMC PCR replicate was loaded with 300 to 350 ng DNA, around 30,000 T cell genomes. Sequencing was performed with immunoSEQ multiplex PCR; in TCRdb, only in-frame clones are kept and a portion is missing. In the table there are roughly 500,000 clones, 76% of which are singletons. V dropped 3 bases and J dropped 6; count of bases not matched to a gene: 4. CDR3 length equals 14 residues. CDR1 KGHSH and CDR2 LQKENI come from the germline V gene. The chain links TRBV18 to TRBJ2-2, with 7 bases aligning to TRBD1. The sequence derives from a woman aged 40-49 years in good health. Some clones in this sample may be carry-over from other donors' samples. Sequences were obtained from PBMCs. CDR3 residues: CASSPLRGPGELFF. Here the CDR3 DNA reads TGTGCCAGCTCACCGCTGAGGGGGCCCGGGGAGCTGTTTTTT.